Shown below are 23 T cell receptor beta chains from a single sample sequenced in a study of shared clonotypes between healthy human individuals. Clones were read by immunoSEQ multiplex PCR, and TCRdb kept only the in-frame ones, dropping some. The sample lists hundreds of thousands of clones, approximately 96% occurring once. CD45RO negativity and positive selection for CCR7 defined naive CD8 cells, a population that excluded terminally differentiated effector memory CD45RA+ cells. The sequenced material came from naive CD8+ T cells sorted from blood. The origin of the receptors is a young man in good health.

The chain recombines TRBV7-6 with TRBJ2-6; perhaps D is TRBD1 or TRBD2 (6 bases each). This CDR3 contains 20 residues. In germline, CDR1 is SGHVS, CDR2 FNYEAQ. The germline V and J ends were trimmed by 5 bases and 0 bases, with 23 bases remaining between them. CDR3 nucleotide sequence: TGTGCCAGCAGCCCCCGTTACCGGGGGCAGGACCTCTCTGGGGCCAACGTCCTGACTTTC. This sequence encodes CASSPRYRGQDLSGANVLTF.

The J gene is TRBJ1-3, the V gene TRBV29-1; TRBD1 is a possible D gene (5 bases). The germline CDR1 and CDR2 sequences are SQVTM and ANQGSEA. V was clipped by 4 bases and J by 4 bases, with 23 bases between them. The CDR3 sequence is 17 residues long. For the CDR3, the DNA is TGCAGCGTTGGAGGGGTCCCTAACGGGCCGATGGGAAACACCATATATTTT. Translation gives CSVGGVPNGPMGNTIYF.

V gene TRBV5-6 combines with J gene TRBJ2-3; 8 positions match TRBD2. V shed 6 bases, J shed 1 base, and the junction held 10 bases outside the gene matches. The CDR3 is 16 amino acids. Germline V CDR1 and CDR2: SGHDT, YYEEEE. The CDR3 sequence: CASTQPGRAGTDTQYF. CDR3 DNA sequence: TGTGCCAGCACCCAACCCGGGAGGGCCGGCACAGATACGCAGTATTTT.

The genes are TRBV7-9 and TRBJ2-7, with 7 bases matching TRBD1. The V segment lost 5 bases and the J segment 4 bases; nucleotides outside the gene matches: 14. CDR3 length: 16 residues. Per the germline V gene, CDR1 is SEHNR and CDR2 is FQNEAQ (reference sequence). CDR3 nucleotides: TGTGCCAGCAGCCCTGCGGAAGGACAGGACGTTTACGAGCAGTACTTC. Amino acid sequence: CASSPAEGQDVYEQYF. The full variable domain, completed using reference TRBV7-9 and TRBJ2-7, is DTGVSQNPRHKITKRGQNVTFRCDPISEHNRLYWYRQTLGQGPEFLTYFQNEAQLEKSRLLSDRFSAERPKGSFSTLEIQRTEQGDSAMYLCASSPAEGQDVYEQYFGPGTRLTVT.

This chain uses TRBV9 with TRBJ2-2; D may be TRBD1 or TRBD2 (6 bases each). Germline assignment: CDR1 SGDLS and CDR2 YYNGEE. The V and J ends lost 0 bases and 5 bases respectively, with 14 bases between them. This CDR3 is built from 16 residues. CDR3 amino acids: CASSVVEGGGTGELFF. CDR3 in DNA: TGTGCCAGCAGCGTAGTAGAAGGAGGGGGAACCGGGGAGCTGTTTTTT.

The chain couples TRBV28 to TRBJ2-5; no reliable D call. V lost 3 bases to trimming and J lost 2 bases, with 7 bases between them. Germline CDR1 is MDHEN and CDR2 is SYDVKM. The CDR3 sequence is 13 residues long. The CDR3: CASSFVDQETQYF. The DNA of the CDR3 is TGTGCCAGCAGTTTCGTGGATCAAGAGACCCAGTACTTC.

In this sample, this clone turned up once. This chain uses TRBV13 with TRBJ2-1; weak D call: TRBD1 (6 bases). CDR3 length equals 18 residues. V lost 8 bases and J lost 1, with 24 bases in between. From germline, CDR1 is PRHDT and CDR2 FYEKMQ (reference sequence). CDR3 sequence reads: CASHRAGAPTVSYNEQFF. The DNA for the CDR3 is TGTGCCAGCCATAGGGCAGGGGCCCCGACAGTTTCCTACAATGAGCAGTTCTTC.

The chain combines TRBV27 with TRBJ2-1, with TRBD1 matching over 11 bases. The germline gives CDR1 MNHEY, CDR2 SMNVEV (reference sequence). There are 15 residues in the CDR3. After removal of 5 bases from V and 6 bases from J, the junction contained 6 bases not matched to a gene. CDR3: CASSHGTGGTNEQFF. The DNA for the CDR3 is TGTGCCAGCAGTCATGGGACAGGGGGTACCAATGAGCAGTTCTTC.

V is TRBV14 and J is TRBJ2-1; a weak D match, TRBD2 (5 bases). The CDR3 sequence is 17 residues long. Trimming stripped 0 bases from V and 4 bases from J, with 16 bases between. Germline V gene lookup returns CDR1 SGHDN and CDR2 FVKESK. DNA of the CDR3: TGTGCCAGCAGCCAAGATCTAGGGAGCTCTACATACAATGAGCAGTTCTTC. Its translation is CASSQDLGSSTYNEQFF.

The CDR3: CASSLLGSYRNEQFF. DNA for the CDR3: TGTGCCAGCAGTTTATTAGGGAGTTATCGGAATGAGCAGTTCTTC. This chain links TRBV27 with TRBJ2-1; D is perhaps TRBD2 (5 bases). The germline V and J ends were trimmed by 1 base and 7 bases, with 14 bases remaining between them. Germline V CDR1 and CDR2: MNHEY, SMNVEV (reference sequence). This CDR3 is built from 15 residues.

As for this clone: The same CDR3 also results from other DNA sequences found in this sample. The gene calls are TRBV6-4 and TRBJ2-2; unclear D gene. The germline CDR1 and CDR2 sequences are MRHNA and SNTAGT. The CDR3 has 12 residues. Trimming removed 6 bases at V and 2 bases at J, with 4 bases between. This CDR3 is CASSPNTGELFF. The DNA of the CDR3 is TGTGCCAGCAGCCCTAACACCGGGGAGCTGTTTTTT.

The J gene is TRBJ2-3, the V gene TRBV13; D may be TRBD1 or TRBD2 (5 bases each). In germline, CDR1 is PRHDT, CDR2 FYEKMQ (reference sequence). This CDR3 has 14 amino acids. Trimming took off 8 bases at V and 12 bases at J, with 24 bases between the two ends. CDR3 residues: CASGLRASLRGQYF. The CDR3 DNA follows: TGTGCCAGCGGACTCAGGGCTTCCCTCCGTGGCCAGTATTTT.

The chain couples TRBV4-1 to TRBJ2-4; TRBD2 aligns across 8 bases. Germline CDR1 MGHRA, CDR2 YSYEKL. The CDR3 is made up of 18 amino acids. V lost 3 bases, J lost 5 bases, and 15 bases stayed unmatched. The CDR3 reads CASSHNPKREWAENIQYF. The CDR3 DNA reads TGCGCCAGCAGCCACAACCCCAAGCGGGAGTGGGCAGAAAACATTCAGTACTTC.

J is TRBJ2-1 and V is TRBV6-5, with D possibly TRBD2 on 5 matching bases. Trimming stripped 6 bases from V and 3 bases from J, with 15 bases between. Germline CDR1 MNHEY, CDR2 SVGAGI. This CDR3 spans 15 amino acids. The CDR3 DNA is TGTGCCAGCAGACTTGAGAGCGGATACTACAATGAGCAGTTCTTC. Translating it yields CASRLESGYYNEQFF.

The chain is built from TRBV28 and TRBJ2-7; D is uncertain. Trimming took off 5 bases at V and 3 bases at J, with 20 bases between the two ends. Germline lookup yields CDR1 MDHEN and CDR2 SYDVKM. CDR3 length: 16 residues. The CDR3 is CASSPRTLPKFYEQYF. Written as DNA, the CDR3 is TGTGCCAGCAGTCCAAGGACCTTGCCCAAGTTCTACGAGCAGTACTTC.

The genes are TRBV7-9 and TRBJ2-3; TRBD2 might be the D (6 bases). V dropped 4 bases and J dropped 0 bases, with 20 bases sitting between them. Germline values: CDR1 SEHNR, CDR2 FQNEAQ (reference sequence). This CDR3 contains 18 residues. CDR3 nucleotides: TGTGCCAGCAGCTCCGAGGAGGGCGGAGCTCCTAGCACAGATACGCAGTATTTT. It encodes CASSSEEGGAPSTDTQYF.

The chain employs TRBV12-5 and TRBJ2-1; D is ambiguous. Looked up from germline, CDR1 is LGHNT and CDR2 is FRNRAP. This CDR3 comprises 13 residues. Trimming shortened V by 1 base and J by 9 bases, and 10 bases separated the two germline ends. Here the CDR3 DNA reads TGTGCTAGTGGTTTGGGGGGAATGCGTGAGCAGTTCTTC. It specifies CASGLGGMREQFF.

The chain has TRBV7-6 and TRBJ2-1; D is perhaps TRBD2 (6 bases). Germline V gene sequence: CDR1 SGHVS, CDR2 FNYEAQ. This CDR3 comprises 15 residues. Trimming removed 5 bases from V and 2 bases from J, with 13 bases in between. The CDR3 DNA reads TGTGCCAGCAGCCCCTGGGCGGGAACCTACAATGAGCAGTTCTTC. This sequence encodes CASSPWAGTYNEQFF. Complete variable domain (other parts from reference TRBV7-6 and TRBJ2-1): GAGVSQSPRYKVTKRGQDVALRCDPISGHVSLYWYRQALGQGPEFLTYFNYEAQQDKSGLPNDRFSAERPEGSISTLTIQRTEQRDSAMYRCASSPWAGTYNEQFFGPGTRLTVL.

This chain joins TRBV4-3 and TRBJ2-1; tentatively, D is TRBD1 (5 bases). Germline V gene sequence: CDR1 LGHNA, CDR2 YSLEER. CDR3 length equals 13 residues. V was shortened by 0 bases and J by 8 bases, with 8 bases between the two germline ends. Here the CDR3 DNA reads TGCGCCAGCAGCCAAGAAGTGGGGCATGAGCAGTTCTTC. It encodes CASSQEVGHEQFF.

This clone was counted between two and nine times. V usage is TRBV4-1 and J usage is TRBJ2-6, with D tentatively TRBD2 (5 bases). This CDR3 spans 14 amino acids. Germline assignment: CDR1 MGHRA and CDR2 YSYEKL. V was cut by 8 bases and J by 3 bases, with 11 bases left in between. CDR3 DNA: TGCGCCAGCCAGGAGGCGTATGGGGCCAACGTCCTGACTTTC. Its protein product is CASQEAYGANVLTF.

The chain carries TRBV15 and TRBJ2-5, with D possibly called TRBD1 or TRBD2 (5 bases each). Germline loops: CDR1 LNHNV, CDR2 YYDKDF (reference sequence). Deletions cut 5 bases from V and 4 bases from J, with 11 bases between. This CDR3 region has 13 residues. The CDR3 DNA reads TGTGCCACCAGCGATCCAGGGAGAGAGACCCAGTACTTC. The encoded protein is CATSDPGRETQYF.

This clone was observed once. The chain uses TRBV7-9 and TRBJ2-3; the match to TRBD2 covers 11 bases. This CDR3 has 17 amino acids. CDR1 and CDR2 (germline): SEHNR, FQNEAQ (reference sequence). J was trimmed by 6 bases and V by 5 bases; bases with no gene match: 13. The CDR3, as DNA: TGTGCCAGCAGCCCCTCCCTACTAGCGGGAGATATGGATACGCAGTATTTT. Its translation is CASSPSLLAGDMDTQYF. Supplemented by reference TRBV7-9 and TRBJ2-3, the full variable domain reads DTGVSQNPRHKITKRGQNVTFRCDPISEHNRLYWYRQTLGQGPEFLTYFQNEAQLEKSRLLSDRFSAERPKGSFSTLEIQRTEQGDSAMYLCASSPSLLAGDMDTQYFGPGTRLTVL.

V and J are TRBV15 and TRBJ1-5, with a tentative D call TRBD1 (5 bases). From germline, CDR1 is LNHNV and CDR2 YYDKDF (reference sequence). There are 15 residues in the CDR3. V gave up 0 bases and J gave up 9 bases, with 15 bases separating them. CDR3 coding DNA: TGTGCCACCAGCAGAGATCGCGGGGGATTGAGGCCCCAGCATTTT. The encoded protein is CATSRDRGGLRPQHF.